Described below is a single TCR beta chain sequence and its context. Its antigen is unidentified. Stated time point: after dendritic cell vaccination, including at tumor progression/relapse. The data were produced by immunoSEQ multiplex PCR, yet TCRdb's version contains in-frame clones alone and is incomplete. The table has some 90,000 clones, around four fifths seen once; the top ten hold 2.1%. This entry belongs to a study of glioma-infiltrating T cells after dendritic cell vaccination. About the study: Between the early 2000s and the early 2010s, patients got autologous tumor lysate-pulsed dendritic cell vaccines. The study's findings and limits: Few patients contributed both blood and tumor specimens.

Germline values: CDR1 SGHRS, CDR2 YFSETQ. J gave up 3 bases and V 4 bases, and 6 bases lay outside the gene matches. The CDR3 runs 16 residues. Sample: blood, taken after dendritic cell vaccination. The clonotype originates from a human donor with glioblastoma. The J gene is TRBJ2-3, the V gene TRBV5-1; 12 bases line up with TRBD2. CDR3: CASSPRTSGNTDTQYF. CDR3 nucleotides: TGCGCCAGCAGCCCCCGGACTAGCGGGAATACAGATACGCAGTATTTT.